These 19 T cell receptor beta chains originate from one sample sequenced in a study of blood T cells in healthy people across ages. A sample-barcoded 5' primer and a J-beta primer mix were used in a second PCR of roughly 7 to 11 cycles. One entry per CDR3 protein results from TCRdb running MiXCR on the 5' RACE reads. The sample consists of about 640,000 distinct CDR3 sequences, approximately 30% of them appearing once. Source material: blood. These receptors were obtained from a woman older than 75 in good health.

The rearrangement joins TRBV21-1 to TRBJ2-7; TRBD1, the table's D call, lacks a check against the DNA. TRBV21-1 is marked as a pseudogene. The CDR3 has 17 residues. CDR3 sequence: CASSKEGPGQQPYEQYF. In DNA, the CDR3 is TGTGCCAGCAGCAAAGAGGGACCGGGACAGCAACCCTACGAGCAGTACTTC.

In its sample, this clonotype was seen a few times. The rearrangement uses TRBV20-1 and TRBJ1-5; D unresolved. Looked up from germline, CDR1 is DFQATT and CDR2 is SNEGSKA (reference sequence). V lost 4 bases and J 0 bases, leaving 10 bases between the germline ends. This CDR3 is built from 14 residues. CDR3 coding DNA: TGCAGTGCTAACGACAACTATAGCAATCAGCCCCAGCATTTT. It translates to CSANDNYSNQPQHF.

The chain uses TRBV5-4 and TRBJ2-4; 9 bases match TRBD2. Matching the DNA end better, TRBJ2-7 makes the J call doubtful. The CDR3 spans 15 residues. The germline V gene encodes CDR1 SGHNT and CDR2 YYREEE (reference sequence). CDR3 sequence (DNA): TGTGCCAGCAGCTCCAGGGCGGGGGGGGTCTACGAGCAGTACTTC. This encodes CASSSRAGGVYEQYF.

This clonotype was recorded a few times. This clone may be a read error of a much larger clone one base away. The chain carries TRBV5-1 and TRBJ2-1; 8 nucleotides align to TRBD1. With 3 bases clipped from V and 10 bases from J, the junction kept 9 bases outside the gene matches. The CDR3 contains 14 residues. Germline V lookup: CDR1 SGHRS, CDR2 YFSETQ. The CDR3 DNA reads as TGCGCCAGCAGCTGGGCGGCAGGGGGCGGAGAGCAGTTCTTC. Its translation: CASSWAAGGGEQFF.

This clonotype was recorded at least ten times. The rearrangement uses TRBV7-8 and TRBJ1-5; D uncertain. The CDR3 is 16 amino acids. Looked up from germline, CDR1 is SGHVS and CDR2 is FQNEAQ. Trimming shortened V by 0 bases and J by 0 bases, and 9 bases separated the two germline ends. CDR3 DNA sequence: TGTGCCAGCAGCTTAGCCCAGACCAATAGCAATCAGCCCCAGCATTTT. Translated: CASSLAQTNSNQPQHF.

This clonotype was seen at least ten times. The V gene is TRBV9, the J gene TRBJ2-7, with 10 nucleotides matching TRBD1. Germline CDR1 reads SGDLS; CDR2 reads YYNGEE. With 3 bases clipped from V and 7 bases from J, the junction kept 7 bases outside the gene matches. CDR3 length equals 14 residues. The chain's CDR3 is CASSGRQGASEQYF. The CDR3 coding sequence is TGTGCCAGCAGCGGACGACAGGGGGCAAGTGAGCAGTACTTC.

The V call is TRBV7-2, the J call TRBJ1-1; D not resolved. The CDR3 has 15 amino acids. V lost 5 bases and J 2 bases, leaving 15 bases between the germline ends. Germline-derived CDR1 and CDR2 are SGHTA and FQGNSA. In DNA, the CDR3 is TGTACCAGCAGCCCCGACGGGTTTAGAAACACTGAAGCTTTCTTT. As protein: CTSSPDGFRNTEAFF.

This clonotype was recorded many times. The chain combines TRBV6-1 with TRBJ1-5; maybe TRBD1 (5 bases). The V end was cut by 7 bases, the J end by 6 bases, with 13 bases between. Looked up from germline, CDR1 is MNHNS and CDR2 is SASEGT. The CDR3 totals 13 residues. The CDR3 DNA reads TGTGCCAGCAAGGGGTCAGAGCTTCAGCCCCAGCATTTT. This translates into CASKGSELQPQHF.

This rearrangement joins TRBV18 to TRBJ2-7; D is ambiguous. This CDR3 is 16 amino acids long. Trimming removed 1 base at V and 0 bases at J, with 13 bases between. Looked up from germline, CDR1 is KGHSH and CDR2 is LQKENI. The CDR3 bases are TGTGCCAGCTCACCACTAAACACGAGGAGCTCCTACGAGCAGTACTTC. As protein: CASSPLNTRSSYEQYF.

Concerning this clonotype: A junction boundary mismatches the germline segment, possibly from a read error. The chain combines TRBV20-1 with TRBJ2-2; TRBD2 matches 8 bases. The CDR3 runs 15 residues. Germline V gene sequence: CDR1 DFQATT, CDR2 SNEGSKA (reference sequence). The CDR3 nucleotides read TGCAGTGCCAGACCAGCGGGGGAGAACACCGGGGAGCGGTTTTTT. Protein: CSARPAGENTGERFF.

The chain carries TRBV20-1 and TRBJ2-1; a possible D gene is TRBD2 (5 bases). With 6 bases removed from V and 1 base from J, the gap between germline ends came to 13 bases. The CDR3 has 14 residues. Germline V gene lookup returns CDR1 DFQATT and CDR2 SNEGSKA (reference sequence). The DNA of the CDR3 is TGCAGTGCCCCTCCACGGGGATCCTACAATGAGCAGTTCTTC. It is translated as CSAPPRGSYNEQFF.

This chain uses TRBV7-2 with TRBJ2-7, with 9 bases that match TRBD2. The CDR3 has 15 amino acids. The V gene end was trimmed by 1 base and the J gene end by 7 bases; junction bases not matched to a gene: 8. In germline, CDR1 is SGHTA, CDR2 FQGNSA. The CDR3 region is CTSSLEGRGGHEQYF. The CDR3 DNA reads as TGTACCAGCAGCTTAGAAGGGCGGGGGGGCCATGAGCAGTACTTC.

Remarks on this clonotype: Given a much more abundant clone one base away, this may be a read error. The chain is built from TRBV5-4 and TRBJ2-3, with TRBD1 identical over 7 bases. This CDR3 is built from 15 residues. With V trimmed by 0 bases and J by 5 bases, 6 bases remained unmatched. Germline-derived CDR1 and CDR2 are SGHNT and YYREEE (reference sequence). The CDR3 DNA sequence: TGTGCCAGCAGCTTGGGGAGACAGGGTGGAGATACGCAGTATTTT. It specifies CASSLGRQGGDTQYF.

This clonotype showed up just a few times. The rearrangement links TRBV9 to TRBJ1-2, with D possibly TRBD1 on 5 matching bases. Germline V CDR1 and CDR2: SGDLS, YYNGEE. This CDR3 contains 14 residues. Between the trimmed V and J ends, which lost 4 bases and 6 bases, there was a span of 16 bases. The CDR3 DNA reads as TGTGCCAGCAGCCTAGAGGGCAGGGAGCATGGCTACACCTTC. Amino acid sequence: CASSLEGREHGYTF.

This clonotype was picked up many times. This chain connects TRBV24-1 to TRBJ2-3; maybe TRBD1 (6 bases). Trimming removed 2 bases from V and 0 bases from J, with 11 bases in between. Looked up from germline, CDR1 is KGHDR and CDR2 is SFDVKD. The CDR3 sequence is 16 residues long. As DNA, the CDR3 is TGTGCCACCAGTGATTCCGGGACAACTAGCACAGATACGCAGTATTTT. This codes for CATSDSGTTSTDTQYF.

The V call is TRBV10-3, the J call TRBJ2-1; the match to TRBD1 covers 11 bases. The ends lost 5 bases at V and 4 bases at J; junction bases unmatched: 4. The CDR3 runs to 15 residues. The germline V gene encodes CDR1 ENHRY and CDR2 SYGVKD. The CDR3 DNA sequence: TGTGCCATCAGTTCGGACAGGGGGCTTTACAATGAGCAGTTCTTC. Translation: CAISSDRGLYNEQFF.

This clonotype was found a few times. The chain combines TRBV7-9 with TRBJ1-2, with D maybe TRBD1 (5 bases). Trimming left V 5 bases short and J 0 bases short, with 13 bases between. The CDR3 sequence is 15 residues long. Germline V gene sequence: CDR1 SEHNR, CDR2 FQNEAQ (reference sequence). The CDR3 spells CASSHGGVTNYGYTF. Written as DNA, the CDR3 is TGTGCCAGCAGCCATGGGGGGGTGACTAACTATGGCTACACCTTC.

Comments on this clonotype: A much larger clone is a single base away; this may be a read error. V and J are TRBV6-5 and TRBJ2-7; 7 bases are a match to TRBD2. The CDR3 is 15 residues long. V lost 7 bases to trimming and J lost 7 bases; unmatched junction nucleotides: 16. Germline values: CDR1 MNHEY, CDR2 SVGAGI. CDR3 amino acids: CASIPTGTKYNEQYF. Written as DNA, the CDR3 is TGTGCCAGCATTCCGACCGGGACTAAGTACAATGAGCAGTACTTC.

This clonotype was seen ten or more times. This chain joins TRBV28 and TRBJ1-1; tentatively, D is TRBD1 (6 bases). V lost 5 bases and J lost 7, with 8 bases in between. Germline lookup yields CDR1 MDHEN and CDR2 SYDVKM. CDR3 size: 11 residues. The chain's CDR3 is CASSATGEAFF. Written as DNA, the CDR3 is TGTGCCAGCAGTGCGACAGGTGAAGCTTTCTTT.